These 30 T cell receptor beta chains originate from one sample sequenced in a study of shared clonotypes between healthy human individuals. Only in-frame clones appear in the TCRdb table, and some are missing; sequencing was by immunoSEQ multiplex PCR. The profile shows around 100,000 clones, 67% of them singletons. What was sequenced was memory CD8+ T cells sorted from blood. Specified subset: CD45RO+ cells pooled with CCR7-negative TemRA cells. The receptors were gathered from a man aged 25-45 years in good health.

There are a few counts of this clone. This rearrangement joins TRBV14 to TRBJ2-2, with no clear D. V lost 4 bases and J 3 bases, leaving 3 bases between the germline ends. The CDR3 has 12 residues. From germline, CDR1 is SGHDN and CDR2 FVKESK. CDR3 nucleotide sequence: TGTGCCAGCAGCCCCGACACCGGGGAGCTGTTTTTT. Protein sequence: CASSPDTGELFF.

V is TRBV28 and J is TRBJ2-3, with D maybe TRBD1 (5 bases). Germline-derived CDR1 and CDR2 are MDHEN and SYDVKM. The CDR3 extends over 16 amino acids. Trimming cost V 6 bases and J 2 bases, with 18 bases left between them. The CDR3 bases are TGTGCCAGCAGCTTCACCGAGACAGTTGCCACAGATACGCAGTATTTT. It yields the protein CASSFTETVATDTQYF.

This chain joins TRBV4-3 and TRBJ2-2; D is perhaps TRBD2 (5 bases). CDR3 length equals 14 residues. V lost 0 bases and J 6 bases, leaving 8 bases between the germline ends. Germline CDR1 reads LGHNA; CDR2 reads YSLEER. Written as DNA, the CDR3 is TGCGCCAGCAGCCAAGAAGGAGGCCCCGGGGAGCTGTTTTTT. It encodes CASSQEGGPGELFF.

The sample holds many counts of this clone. DNA of the CDR3: TGTGCCAGCAGTGAACCTCTTACAGCCTACGAGCAGTACTTC. Protein product: CASSEPLTAYEQYF. The rearrangement links TRBV6-1 to TRBJ2-7; D remains ambiguous. The CDR3 consists of 14 residues. Trimming left V 2 bases short and J 2 bases short, with 10 bases between. CDR1 and CDR2 from the germline V gene are MNHNS and SASEGT.

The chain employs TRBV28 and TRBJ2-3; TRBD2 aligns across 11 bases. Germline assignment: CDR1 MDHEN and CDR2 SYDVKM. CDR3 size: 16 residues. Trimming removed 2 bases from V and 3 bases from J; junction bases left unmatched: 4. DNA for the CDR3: TGTGCCAGCAGTTTAGGGACTAGCGGACGGACAGATACGCAGTATTTT. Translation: CASSLGTSGRTDTQYF.

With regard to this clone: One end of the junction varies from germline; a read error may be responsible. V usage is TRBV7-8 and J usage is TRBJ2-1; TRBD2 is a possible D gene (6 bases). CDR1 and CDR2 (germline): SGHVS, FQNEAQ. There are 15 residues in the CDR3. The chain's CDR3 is CASSVAPGVLYEQFF. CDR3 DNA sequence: TGTGCCAGCAGCGTAGCCCCGGGGGTGTTATATGAGCAGTTCTTC.

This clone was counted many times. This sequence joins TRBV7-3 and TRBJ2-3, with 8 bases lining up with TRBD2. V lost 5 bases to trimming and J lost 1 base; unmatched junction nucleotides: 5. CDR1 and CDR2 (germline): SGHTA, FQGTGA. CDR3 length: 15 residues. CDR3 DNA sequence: TGTGCCAGCAGCCAGAGCGGGAGTGGCACAGATACGCAGTATTTT. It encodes CASSQSGSGTDTQYF. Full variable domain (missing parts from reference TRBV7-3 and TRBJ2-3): GAGVSQTPSNKVTEKGKYVELRCDPISGHTALYWYRQSLGQGPEFLIYFQGTGAADDSGLPNDRFFAVRPEGSVSTLKIQRTERGDSAVYLCASSQSGSGTDTQYFGPGTRLTVL.

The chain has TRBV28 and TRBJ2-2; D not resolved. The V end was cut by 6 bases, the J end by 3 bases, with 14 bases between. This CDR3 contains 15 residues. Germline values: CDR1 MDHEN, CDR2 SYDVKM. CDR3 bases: TGTGCCAGCAGGAGACTCATAGAGTACACCGGGGAGCTGTTTTTT. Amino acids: CASRRLIEYTGELFF. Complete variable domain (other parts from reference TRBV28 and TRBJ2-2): DVKVTQSSRYLVKRTGEKVFLECVQDMDHENMFWYRQDPGLGLRLIYFSYDVKMKEKGDIPEGYSVSREKKERFSLILESASTNQTSMYLCASRRLIEYTGELFFGEGSRLTVL.

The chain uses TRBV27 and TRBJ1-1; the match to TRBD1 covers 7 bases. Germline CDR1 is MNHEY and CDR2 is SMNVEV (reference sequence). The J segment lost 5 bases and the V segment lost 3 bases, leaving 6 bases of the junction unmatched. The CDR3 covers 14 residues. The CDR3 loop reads CASSLRGGQTEAFF. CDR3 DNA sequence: TGTGCCAGCAGTTTGAGAGGGGGCCAAACTGAAGCTTTCTTT.

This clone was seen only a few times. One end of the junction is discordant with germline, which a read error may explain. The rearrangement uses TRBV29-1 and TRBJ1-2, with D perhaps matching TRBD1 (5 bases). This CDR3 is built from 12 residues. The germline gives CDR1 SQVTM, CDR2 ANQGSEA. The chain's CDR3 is CSVSGGRYAYTF. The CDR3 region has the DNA TGCAGCGTTAGTGGGGGTCGATATGCCTACACCTTC.

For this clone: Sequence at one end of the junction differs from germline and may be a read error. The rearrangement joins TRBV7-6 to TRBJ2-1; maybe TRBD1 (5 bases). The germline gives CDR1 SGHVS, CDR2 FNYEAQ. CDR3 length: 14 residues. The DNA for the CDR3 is TGTGCCAGCAGCATAGCCCTCAGGGCTGGTGAGCAGTTCTTC. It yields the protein CASSIALRAGEQFF.

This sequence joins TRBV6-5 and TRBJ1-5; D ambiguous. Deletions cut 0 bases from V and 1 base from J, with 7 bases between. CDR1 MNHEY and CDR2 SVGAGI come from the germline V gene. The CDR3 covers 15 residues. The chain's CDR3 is CASSYSPGSNQPQHF. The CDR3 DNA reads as TGTGCCAGCAGTTACTCGCCGGGAAGCAATCAGCCCCAGCATTTT.

The CDR3 nucleotides are TGCGCCAGCAGCTTGGCCAGGACAGGGGAGCTGCGGGAGCAGTACTTC. Translation gives CASSLARTGELREQYF. The J gene is TRBJ2-7, the V gene TRBV5-1, with 9 positions matching TRBD1. The length of the CDR3 is 16 residues. Germline V gene lookup returns CDR1 SGHRS and CDR2 YFSETQ. V shed 0 bases and J 7 bases; nucleotides not matched to a gene: 11.

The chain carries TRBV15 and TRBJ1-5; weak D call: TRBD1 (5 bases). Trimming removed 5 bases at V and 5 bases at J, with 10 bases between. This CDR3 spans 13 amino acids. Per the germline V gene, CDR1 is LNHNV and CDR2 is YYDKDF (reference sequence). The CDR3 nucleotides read TGTGCCACCAGCCCCCAGGGATATCAGCCCCAGCATTTT. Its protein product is CATSPQGYQPQHF.

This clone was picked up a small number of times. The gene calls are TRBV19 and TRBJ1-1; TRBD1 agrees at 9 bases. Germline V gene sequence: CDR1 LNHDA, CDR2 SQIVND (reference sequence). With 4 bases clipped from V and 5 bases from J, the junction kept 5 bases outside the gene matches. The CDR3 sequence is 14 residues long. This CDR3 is CASSTGQGRTEAFF. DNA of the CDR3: TGTGCCAGTAGTACAGGACAGGGGAGGACTGAAGCTTTCTTT.

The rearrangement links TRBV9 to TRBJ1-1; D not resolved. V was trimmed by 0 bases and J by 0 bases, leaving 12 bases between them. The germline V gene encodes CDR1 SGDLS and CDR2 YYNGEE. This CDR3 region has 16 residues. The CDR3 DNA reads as TGTGCCAGCAGCGTAGTTGACACTATAATGAACACTGAAGCTTTCTTT. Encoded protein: CASSVVDTIMNTEAFF.

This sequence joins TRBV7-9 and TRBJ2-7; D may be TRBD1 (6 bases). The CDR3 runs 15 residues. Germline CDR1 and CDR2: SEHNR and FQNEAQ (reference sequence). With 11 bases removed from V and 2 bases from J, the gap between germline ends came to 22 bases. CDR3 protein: CAVRPYRESTYEQYF. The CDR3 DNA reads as TGTGCCGTCCGCCCGTACAGGGAGAGTACCTACGAGCAGTACTTC. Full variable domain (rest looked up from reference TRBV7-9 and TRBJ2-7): DTGVSQNPRHKITKRGQNVTFRCDPISEHNRLYWYRQTLGQGPEFLTYFQNEAQLEKSRLLSDRFSAERPKGSFSTLEIQRTEQGDSAMYLCAVRPYRESTYEQYFGPGTRLTVT.

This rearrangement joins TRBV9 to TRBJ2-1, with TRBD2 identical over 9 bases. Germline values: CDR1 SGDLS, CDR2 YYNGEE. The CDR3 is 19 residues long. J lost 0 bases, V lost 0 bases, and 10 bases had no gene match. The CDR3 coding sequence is TGTGCCAGCAGCGTAGCAGAGGGTAGCGGGGGTAGCTCCTACAATGAGCAGTTCTTC. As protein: CASSVAEGSGGSSYNEQFF. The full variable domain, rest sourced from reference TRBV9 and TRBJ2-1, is DSGVTQTPKHLITATGQRVTLRCSPRSGDLSVYWYQQSLDQGLQFLIQYYNGEERAKGNILERFSAQQFPDLHSELNLSSLELGDSALYFCASSVAEGSGGSSYNEQFFGPGTRLTVL.

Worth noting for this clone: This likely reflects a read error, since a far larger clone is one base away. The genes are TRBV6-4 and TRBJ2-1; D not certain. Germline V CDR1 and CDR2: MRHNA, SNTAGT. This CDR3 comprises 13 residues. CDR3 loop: CASSDSSNMEQLF. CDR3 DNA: TGTGCCAGCAGTGACTCGTCTAATATGGAGCAGCTCTTC.

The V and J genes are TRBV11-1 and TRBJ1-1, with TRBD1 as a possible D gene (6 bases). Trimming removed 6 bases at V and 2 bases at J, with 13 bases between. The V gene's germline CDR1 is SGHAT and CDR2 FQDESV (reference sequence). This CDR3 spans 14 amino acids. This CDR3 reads CASSQDRFNTEAFF. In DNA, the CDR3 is TGTGCCAGCAGTCAGGACAGATTTAACACTGAAGCTTTCTTT.

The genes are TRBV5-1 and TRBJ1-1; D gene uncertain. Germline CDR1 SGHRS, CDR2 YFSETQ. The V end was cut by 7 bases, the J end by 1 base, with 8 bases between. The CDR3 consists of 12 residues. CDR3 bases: TGCGCCAGCCAGCAATCGAACACTGAAGCTTTCTTT. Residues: CASQQSNTEAFF.

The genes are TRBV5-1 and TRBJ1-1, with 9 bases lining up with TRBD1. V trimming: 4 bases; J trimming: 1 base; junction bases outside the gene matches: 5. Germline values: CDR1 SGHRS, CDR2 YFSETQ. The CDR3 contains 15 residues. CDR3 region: CASSPQGQGNTEAFF. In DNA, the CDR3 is TGCGCCAGCAGCCCCCAGGGACAGGGGAACACTGAAGCTTTCTTT.

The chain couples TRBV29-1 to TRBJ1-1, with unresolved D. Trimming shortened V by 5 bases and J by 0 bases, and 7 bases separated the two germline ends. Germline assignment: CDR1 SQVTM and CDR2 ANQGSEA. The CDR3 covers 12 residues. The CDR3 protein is CSVCKMNTEAFF. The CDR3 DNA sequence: TGCAGCGTTTGTAAGATGAACACTGAAGCTTTCTTT.

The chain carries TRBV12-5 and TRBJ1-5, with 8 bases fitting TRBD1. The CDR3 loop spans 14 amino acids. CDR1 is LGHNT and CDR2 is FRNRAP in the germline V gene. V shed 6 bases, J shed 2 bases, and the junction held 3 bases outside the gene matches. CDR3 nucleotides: TGTGCTAGTGGCCTGACAGGGGGCAATCAGCCCCAGCATTTT. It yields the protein CASGLTGGNQPQHF. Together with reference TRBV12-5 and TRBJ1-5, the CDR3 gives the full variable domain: DARVTQTPRHKVTEMGQEVTMRCQPILGHNTVFWYRQTMMQGLELLAYFRNRAPLDDSGMPKDRFSAEMPDATLATLKIQPSEPRDSAVYFCASGLTGGNQPQHFGDGTRLSIL.

CDR3 loop: CASSPTTGDGYTF. The CDR3 DNA reads as TGTGCCAGCAGCCCCACGACAGGAGATGGCTACACCTTC. The rearrangement uses TRBV27 and TRBJ1-2; tentative D call: TRBD1 (6 bases). V dropped 6 bases and J dropped 6 bases, with 14 bases sitting between them. The CDR3 runs to 13 residues. Germline lookup yields CDR1 MNHEY and CDR2 SMNVEV (reference sequence).

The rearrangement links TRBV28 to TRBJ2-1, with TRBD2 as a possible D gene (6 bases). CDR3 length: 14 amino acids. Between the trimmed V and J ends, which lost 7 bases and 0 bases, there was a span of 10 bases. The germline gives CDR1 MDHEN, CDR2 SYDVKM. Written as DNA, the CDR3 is TGTGCCAGCAAAGCGACTAGCTCCTACAATGAGCAGTTCTTC. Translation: CASKATSSYNEQFF.

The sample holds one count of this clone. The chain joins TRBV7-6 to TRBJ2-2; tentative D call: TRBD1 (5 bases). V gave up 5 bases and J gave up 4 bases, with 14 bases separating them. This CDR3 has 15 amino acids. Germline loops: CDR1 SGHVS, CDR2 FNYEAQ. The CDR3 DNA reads TGTGCCAGCAGCGGCAGGGTGGTAGCCACCGGGGAGCTGTTTTTT. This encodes CASSGRVVATGELFF. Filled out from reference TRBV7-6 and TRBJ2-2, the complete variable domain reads GAGVSQSPRYKVTKRGQDVALRCDPISGHVSLYWYRQALGQGPEFLTYFNYEAQQDKSGLPNDRFSAERPEGSISTLTIQRTEQRDSAMYRCASSGRVVATGELFFGEGSRLTVL.

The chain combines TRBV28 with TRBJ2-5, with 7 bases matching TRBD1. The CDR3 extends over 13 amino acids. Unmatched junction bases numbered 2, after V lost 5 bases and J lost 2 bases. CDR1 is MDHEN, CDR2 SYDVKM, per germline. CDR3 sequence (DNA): TGTGCCAGCAGTCGGACAGGACAAGAGACCCAGTACTTC. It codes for CASSRTGQETQYF.

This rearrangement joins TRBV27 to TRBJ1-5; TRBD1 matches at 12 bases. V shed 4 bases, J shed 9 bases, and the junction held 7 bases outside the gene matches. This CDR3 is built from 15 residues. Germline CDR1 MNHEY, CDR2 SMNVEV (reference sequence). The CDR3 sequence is CASSSGTGGIWPQHF. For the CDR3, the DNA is TGTGCCAGCAGTTCCGGGACAGGGGGCATTTGGCCCCAGCATTTT.

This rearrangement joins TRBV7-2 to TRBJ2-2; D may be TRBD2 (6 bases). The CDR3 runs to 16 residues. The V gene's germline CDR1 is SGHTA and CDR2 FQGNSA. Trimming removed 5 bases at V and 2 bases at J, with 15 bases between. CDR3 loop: CASSPRGTFNTGELFF. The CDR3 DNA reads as TGTGCCAGCAGCCCCAGAGGGACTTTTAACACCGGGGAGCTGTTTTTT.